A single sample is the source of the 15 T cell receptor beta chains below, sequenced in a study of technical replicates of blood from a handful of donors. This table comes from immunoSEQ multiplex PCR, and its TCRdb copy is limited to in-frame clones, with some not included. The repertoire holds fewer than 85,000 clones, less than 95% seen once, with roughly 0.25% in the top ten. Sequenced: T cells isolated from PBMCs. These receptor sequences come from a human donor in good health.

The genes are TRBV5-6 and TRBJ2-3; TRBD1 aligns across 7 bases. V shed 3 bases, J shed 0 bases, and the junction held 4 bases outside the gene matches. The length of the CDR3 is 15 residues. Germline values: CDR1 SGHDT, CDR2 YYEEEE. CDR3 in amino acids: CASSWGTASTDTQYF. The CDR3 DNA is TGTGCCAGCAGCTGGGGGACAGCTAGCACAGATACGCAGTATTTT.

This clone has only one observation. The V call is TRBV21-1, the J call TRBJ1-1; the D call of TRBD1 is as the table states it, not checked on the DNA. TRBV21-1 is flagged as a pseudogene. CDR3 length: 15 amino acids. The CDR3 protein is CASSGHRGLDTEAFF. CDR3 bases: TGTGCCAGCAGCGGACACAGGGGGCTGGACACTGAAGCTTTCTTT.

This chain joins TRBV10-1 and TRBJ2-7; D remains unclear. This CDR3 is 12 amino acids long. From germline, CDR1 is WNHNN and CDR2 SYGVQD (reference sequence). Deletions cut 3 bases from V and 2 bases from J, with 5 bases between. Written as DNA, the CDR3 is TGCGCCAGCAGTGACAGTACCTACGAGCAGTACTTC. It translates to CASSDSTYEQYF.

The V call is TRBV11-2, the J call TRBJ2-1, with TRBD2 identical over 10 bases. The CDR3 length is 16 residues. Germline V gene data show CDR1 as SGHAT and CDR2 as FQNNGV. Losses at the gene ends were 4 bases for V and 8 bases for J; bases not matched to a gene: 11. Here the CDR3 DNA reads TGTGCCAGCAGCTACCTCACTAGCGGGGTTGAGGATGAGCAGTTCTTC. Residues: CASSYLTSGVEDEQFF.

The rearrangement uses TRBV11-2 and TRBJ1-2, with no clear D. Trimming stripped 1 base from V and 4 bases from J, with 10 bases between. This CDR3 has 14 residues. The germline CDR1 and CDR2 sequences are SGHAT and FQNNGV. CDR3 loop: CASSLGSSSYGYTF. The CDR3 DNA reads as TGTGCCAGCAGCTTAGGCTCCTCCAGCTATGGCTACACCTTC.

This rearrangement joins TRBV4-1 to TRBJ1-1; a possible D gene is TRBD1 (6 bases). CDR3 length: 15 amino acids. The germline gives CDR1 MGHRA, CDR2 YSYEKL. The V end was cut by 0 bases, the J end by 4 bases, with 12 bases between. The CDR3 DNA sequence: TGCGCCAGCAGCCAAGACCCCCCAGGGGCCACTGAAGCTTTCTTT. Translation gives CASSQDPPGATEAFF.

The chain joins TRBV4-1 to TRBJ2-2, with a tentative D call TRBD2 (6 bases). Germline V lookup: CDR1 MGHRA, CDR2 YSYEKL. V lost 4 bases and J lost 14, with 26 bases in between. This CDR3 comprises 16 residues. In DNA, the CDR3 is TGCGCCAGCAGCCCGATTCACGGGGCTGAAGGACTAAGACTGTTTTTT. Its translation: CASSPIHGAEGLRLFF.

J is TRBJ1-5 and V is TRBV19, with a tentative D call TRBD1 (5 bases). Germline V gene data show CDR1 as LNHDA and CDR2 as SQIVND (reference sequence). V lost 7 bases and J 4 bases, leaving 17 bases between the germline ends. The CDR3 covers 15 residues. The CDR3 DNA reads TGTGCCAGTAAGGGACTTCCCGGAGGAAATCAGCCCCAGCATTTT. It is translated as CASKGLPGGNQPQHF.

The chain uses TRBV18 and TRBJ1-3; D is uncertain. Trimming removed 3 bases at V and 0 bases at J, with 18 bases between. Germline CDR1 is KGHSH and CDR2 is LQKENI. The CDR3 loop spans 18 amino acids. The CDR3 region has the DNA TGTGCCAGCTCACCGACACAGAGGGTGCTCTTCTCTGGAAACACCATATATTTT. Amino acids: CASSPTQRVLFSGNTIYF.

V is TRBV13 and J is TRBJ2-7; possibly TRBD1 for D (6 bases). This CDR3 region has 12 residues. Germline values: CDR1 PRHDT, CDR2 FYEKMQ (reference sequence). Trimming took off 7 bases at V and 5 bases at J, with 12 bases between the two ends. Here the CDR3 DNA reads TGTGCCAGCACGGGCCAGGGGAACGAGCAGTACTTC. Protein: CASTGQGNEQYF.

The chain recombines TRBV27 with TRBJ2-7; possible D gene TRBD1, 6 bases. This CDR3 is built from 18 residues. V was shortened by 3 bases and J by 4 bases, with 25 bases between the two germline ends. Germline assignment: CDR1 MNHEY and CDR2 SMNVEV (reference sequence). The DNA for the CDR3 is TGTGCCAGCAGTTTGGGCGACAGGTCGGTCTTTGCCCAATACGAGCAGTACTTC. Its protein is CASSLGDRSVFAQYEQYF.

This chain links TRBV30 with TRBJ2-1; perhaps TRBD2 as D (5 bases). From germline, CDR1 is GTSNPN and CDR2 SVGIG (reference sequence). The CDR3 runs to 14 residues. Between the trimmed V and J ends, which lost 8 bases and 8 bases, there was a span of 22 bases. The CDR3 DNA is TGTGCCGTGAAAAGGGCGAGGGCAGACTATGAGCAGTTCTTC. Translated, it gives CAVKRARADYEQFF.

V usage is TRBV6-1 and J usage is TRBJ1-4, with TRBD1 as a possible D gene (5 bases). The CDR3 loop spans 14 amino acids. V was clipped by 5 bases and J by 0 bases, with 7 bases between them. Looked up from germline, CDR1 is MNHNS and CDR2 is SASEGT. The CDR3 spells CASSTGPTNEKLFF. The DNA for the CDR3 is TGTGCCAGCAGTACAGGTCCAACTAATGAAAAACTGTTTTTT.

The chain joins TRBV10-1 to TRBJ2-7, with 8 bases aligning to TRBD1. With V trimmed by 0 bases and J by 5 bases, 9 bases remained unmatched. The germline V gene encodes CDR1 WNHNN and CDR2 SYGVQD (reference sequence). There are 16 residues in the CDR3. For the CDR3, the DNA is TGCGCCAGCAGTGAGTCCCTGACAGGGGTCGGGGACGAGCAGTACTTC. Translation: CASSESLTGVGDEQYF.

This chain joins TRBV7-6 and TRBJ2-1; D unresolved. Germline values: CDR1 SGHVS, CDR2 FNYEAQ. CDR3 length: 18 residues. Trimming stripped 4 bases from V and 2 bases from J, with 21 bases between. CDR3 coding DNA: TGTGCCAGCAGCTCAACAGCTTCAGGTATGAGAGCCTACAATGAGCAGTTCTTC. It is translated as CASSSTASGMRAYNEQFF.